These 21 T cell receptor beta chains originate from one sample sequenced in a study of T cells in Graves' hyperthyroidism and ophthalmopathy. RNA transcripts were the template for amplifying TCR beta CDR3 regions. A set of HTBI primers served as the primers for a first-round RT-PCR of the TCR CDR3. A single record per CDR3 protein comes from TCRdb applying MiXCR to the multiplex PCR reads. This sample yields roughly 640,000 distinct CDR3 sequences, of which 16% are seen a single time; 2.5% to 4% belongs to the top ten. Sequencing used blood. The receptor source for this set is a middle-aged woman with Graves' ophthalmopathy.

This sequence joins TRBV12-5 and TRBJ1-5; perhaps TRBD1 as D (6 bases). Between the trimmed V and J ends, which lost 1 base and 5 bases, there was a span of 12 bases. Germline V gene data show CDR1 as LGHNT and CDR2 as FRNRAP. CDR3 length: 15 residues. The DNA for the CDR3 is TGTGCTAGTGGTTTGGGAGGGGGGAGAGATCAGCCCCAGCATTTT. Its protein is CASGLGGGRDQPQHF.

This clonotype was recorded many times. J is TRBJ2-5 and V is TRBV12-3 or TRBV12-4, with a tentative D call TRBD2 (6 bases). The V end was cut by 1 base, the J end by 3 bases, with 12 bases between. This CDR3 is built from 15 residues. The CDR3 reads CASSLVGTDKETQYF. CDR3 sequence (DNA): TGTGCCAGCAGTTTAGTAGGGACTGACAAAGAGACCCAGTACTTC.

There are many counts of this clonotype. J is TRBJ1-1 and V is TRBV10-3; D remains unclear. V gave up 6 bases and J gave up 1 base, with 15 bases separating them. The CDR3 sequence is 15 residues long. The germline V gene has CDR1 ENHRY and CDR2 SYGVKD. The CDR3 coding sequence is TGTGCCATCAGCGCAAATGGCGTCACGAACACTGAAGCTTTCTTT. It specifies CAISANGVTNTEAFF.

At least ten counts were recorded for this clonotype. V usage is TRBV30 and J usage is TRBJ1-5; a possible D gene is TRBD1 (5 bases). Germline assignment: CDR1 GTSNPN and CDR2 SVGIG (reference sequence). V lost 0 bases to trimming and J lost 5 bases, with 8 bases between them. The CDR3 covers 13 residues. In DNA, the CDR3 is TGTGCCTGGAGTGTGGACATACATCAGCCCCAGCATTTT. Its protein product is CAWSVDIHQPQHF.

The V gene is TRBV7-2, the J gene TRBJ2-7, with 10 positions matching TRBD1. V lost 5 bases, J lost 9 bases, and 10 bases stayed unmatched. CDR1 is SGHTA and CDR2 is FQGNSA in the germline V gene. This CDR3 contains 14 residues. The CDR3 is CASSRPGTGVGQYF. CDR3 DNA sequence: TGTGCCAGCAGCCGACCCGGGACAGGGGTCGGGCAGTACTTC. The full variable domain, in which reference TRBV7-2 and TRBJ2-7 provide the parts outside the CDR3, is GAGVSQSPSNKVTEKGKDVELRCDPISGHTALYWYRQSLGQGLEFLIYFQGNSAPDKSGLPSDRFSAERTGGSVSTLTIQRTQQEDSAVYLCASSRPGTGVGQYFGPGTRLTVT.

This clonotype appeared many times. V usage is TRBV3-1 and J usage is TRBJ2-1; possibly TRBD2 for D (7 bases). CDR3 length: 18 amino acids. CDR1 and CDR2 (germline): LGHDT, YNNKEL (reference sequence). Trimming cost V 2 bases and J 5 bases, with 22 bases left between them. CDR3 DNA: TGTGCCAGCAGCCAAACCAGGGGTTCAAGGACTAGGGACAATGAGCAGTTCTTC. Protein product: CASSQTRGSRTRDNEQFF.

The chain recombines TRBV27 with TRBJ2-5, with D perhaps matching TRBD1 or TRBD2 (5 bases each). Per germline, CDR1 MNHEY and CDR2 SMNVEV (reference sequence). The CDR3 has 13 residues. V lost 4 bases and J lost 5, with 11 bases in between. The CDR3 DNA is TGTGCCAGCAGTTACCAGGGAGCGGAGACCCAGTACTTC. Residues: CASSYQGAETQYF.

The CDR3 here is CASGSGGAGNQPQHF. DNA of the CDR3: TGTGCCAGCGGATCAGGGGGCGCGGGCAATCAGCCCCAGCATTTT. The chain joins TRBV28 to TRBJ1-5; 8 bases are shared with TRBD1. The germline V gene encodes CDR1 MDHEN and CDR2 SYDVKM. V shed 8 bases, J shed 2 bases, and the junction held 8 bases outside the gene matches. The CDR3 has 15 amino acids.

The table lists this clonotype with many counts. CDR3 sequence reads: CASSLGAGGRVETQYF. CDR3 coding DNA: TGTGCCAGCAGCTTAGGAGCGGGGGGGCGGGTAGAGACCCAGTACTTC. This chain connects TRBV11-2 to TRBJ2-5; 10 nucleotides align to TRBD2. CDR3 length: 16 residues. Germline CDR1 SGHAT, CDR2 FQNNGV. The V and J ends lost 1 base and 4 bases, in that order; junction bases with no gene match: 6.

This clonotype was seen a few times. This chain uses TRBV15 with TRBJ2-5, with D perhaps matching TRBD1 (6 bases). Germline lookup yields CDR1 LNHNV and CDR2 YYDKDF (reference sequence). CDR3 size: 13 residues. The V end lost 6 bases, the J end lost 1 base, and 9 bases lay between the germline ends. CDR3 amino acids: CATREGGQETQYF. The CDR3 DNA is TGTGCCACCAGGGAAGGGGGCCAAGAGACCCAGTACTTC.

This chain links TRBV6-2 or TRBV6-3 with TRBJ1-5, with D possibly being TRBD1 (6 bases). This CDR3 region has 18 residues. Germline values: CDR1 MNHEY, CDR2 SVGEGT. With 2 bases removed from V and 0 bases from J, the gap between germline ends came to 17 bases. As DNA, the CDR3 is TGTGCCAGCAGTTACCATCCCAGGGGTCCTCCTAGCAATCAGCCCCAGCATTTT. Translation gives CASSYHPRGPPSNQPQHF.

This clonotype was counted a few times. The V and J genes are TRBV7-8 and TRBJ2-7; 10 positions match TRBD2. Germline CDR1 SGHVS, CDR2 FQNEAQ. Trimming cost V 5 bases and J 7 bases; bases outside gene matches: 11. This CDR3 comprises 15 residues. The CDR3, as DNA: TGTGCCAGCAGCGTTAGCGGGAGGCCGTTTGAAGAGCAGTACTTC. It yields the protein CASSVSGRPFEEQYF.

The J gene is TRBJ1-1, the V gene TRBV11-2; unclear D gene. V shed 3 bases and J shed 9 bases, with 14 bases lying between them. The CDR3 spans 13 residues. The germline gives CDR1 SGHAT, CDR2 FQNNGV. In nucleotides, the CDR3 is TGTGCCAGCAGCTTCATGGAAGGGCACCAAGCTTTCTTT. Translation: CASSFMEGHQAFF. Using reference TRBV11-2 and TRBJ1-1 for the parts outside the CDR3, the full variable domain is EAGVAQSPRYKIIEKRQSVAFWCNPISGHATLYWYQQILGQGPKLLIQFQNNGVVDDSQLPKDRFSAERLKGVDSTLKIQPAKLEDSAVYLCASSFMEGHQAFFGQGTRLTVV.

This clonotype was found a few times. The chain couples TRBV6-1 to TRBJ1-5; D gene ambiguous. This CDR3 spans 12 amino acids. Germline CDR1 is MNHNS and CDR2 is SASEGT. The germline V and J ends were trimmed by 8 bases and 6 bases, with 11 bases remaining between them. CDR3 nucleotides: TGTGCCAGCGGGGAGGCAGGTCAGCCCCAGCATTTT. Its translation is CASGEAGQPQHF.

The chain joins TRBV5-1 to TRBJ2-2; the D call may be TRBD1 or TRBD2 (5 bases each). The V and J ends lost 4 bases and 1 base respectively, with 11 bases between them. CDR1 is SGHRS, CDR2 YFSETQ, per germline. The CDR3 runs to 15 residues. The CDR3 nucleotides read TGCGCCAGCAGCCCCCGGGGCCAGAACACCGGGGAGCTGTTTTTT. Translated, it gives CASSPRGQNTGELFF.

The table lists this clonotype with a few counts. DNA for the CDR3: TGTGCCTGGAGTGGATTCGGGAGGGCCGTTAGCTCCTACAATGAGCAGTTCTTC. This translates into CAWSGFGRAVSSYNEQFF. The rearrangement uses TRBV30 and TRBJ2-1; 8 bases are shared with TRBD2. The trim removed 1 base at V and 0 bases at J, leaving 11 bases unmatched. The CDR3 covers 18 residues. CDR1 GTSNPN and CDR2 SVGIG come from the germline V gene (reference sequence).

This clonotype was seen ten or more times. The chain employs TRBV5-1 and TRBJ2-7; D is perhaps TRBD2 (7 bases). From germline, CDR1 is SGHRS and CDR2 YFSETQ. V lost 6 bases, J lost 5 bases, and 21 bases lay in between. The CDR3 is 15 residues long. CDR3 sequence reads: CASKRDNPGLHEQYF. The CDR3 DNA reads TGCGCCAGCAAGCGGGACAACCCAGGGCTTCACGAGCAGTACTTC. The variable domain in full, completed from reference TRBV5-1 and TRBJ2-7, reads KAGVTQTPRYLIKTRGQQVTLSCSPISGHRSVSWYQQTPGQGLQFLFEYFSETQRNKGNFPGRFSGRQFSNSRSEMNVSTLELGDSALYLCASKRDNPGLHEQYFGPGTRLTVT.

The CDR3 loop reads CASREPTGQGGREQFF. For the CDR3, the DNA is TGTGCCAGCCGTGAACCAACCGGACAGGGGGGGCGGGAGCAGTTCTTC. This chain joins TRBV27 and TRBJ2-1, with 10 bases lining up with TRBD1. The CDR3 is 16 residues long. The V gene's germline CDR1 is MNHEY and CDR2 SMNVEV (reference sequence). Losses at the gene ends were 8 bases for V and 10 bases for J; bases not matched to a gene: 17.

The chain combines TRBV4-2 with TRBJ2-1; no definite D call. The CDR3 totals 14 residues. Germline V gene lookup returns CDR1 LGHNA and CDR2 YNFKEQ. V was shortened by 0 bases and J by 9 bases, with 12 bases between the two germline ends. The CDR3 spells CASSQEDPYVEQFF. The CDR3 nucleotides are TGTGCCAGCAGCCAAGAAGACCCCTACGTTGAGCAGTTCTTC.

The sample holds a few counts of this clonotype. The V call is TRBV2, the J call TRBJ2-3, with 14 bases that match TRBD2. Losses at the gene ends were 6 bases for V and 3 bases for J; bases not matched to a gene: 5. Germline lookup yields CDR1 SNHLY and CDR2 FYNNEI. The length of the CDR3 is 16 residues. CDR3 DNA: TGTGCCAGCAGACCCGGACTAGCGGGAGGAACAGATACGCAGTATTTT. Translating it yields CASRPGLAGGTDTQYF.

Note on this clonotype: This may be a read error, as it is one base from a much larger clone. The CDR3 does not end in the conserved phenylalanine or tryptophan, so this is likely a read error. V and J are TRBV12-3 or TRBV12-4 and TRBJ1-4; tentative D call: TRBD1 (5 bases). CDR3 length: 14 amino acids. V was trimmed by 3 bases and J by 3 bases, leaving 8 bases between them. CDR3 sequence: CASSLGGSNEKLFL. The CDR3 DNA reads as TGTGCCAGCAGTTTGGGGGGTTCTAATGAAAAACTGTTTCTT.